Sequencing of this T cell receptor (beta chain) was carried out in a study of control samples from healthy donors and cancer patients (dated by TCRdb to 2019 to 2021). CDR1 and CDR2, looked up from the germline V gene, are ENHRY and SYGVKD. From cysteine to phenylalanine, the CDR3 is 16 amino acids long. The entry retains the CDR3 DNA only, 48 bases that are in frame from base 1. Cut back by 3 bases and 0 bases, the V and J ends lie 12 bases apart. Library prep was done by the immunoSEQ multiplex PCR assay. The table comes from immuneACCESS by way of TCRdb, which keeps in-frame sequences with V and J called. Part of the clones is missing from these tables; in studies checked, under half for an unresolved V gene and the rest for unknown reasons. This sample has 150,000 to 200,000 clones in its table, and roughly 94% of those were observed once. The ten biggest clones cover more than 1.1% of the sample.

With respect to this clone: This receptor's antigen is unknown. Within one base of it there is no much larger clone, and no base qualities were kept.

The sequence links TRBV10-3 to TRBJ2-4, with the D gene not confidently named. The sequence derives from a woman between 18 and 29 years old in good health. Source material: blood. The CDR3 protein sequence reads: CAISDETKVAKNIQYF. The DNA sequence follows: TGTGCCATCAGTGACGAAACAAAGGTAGCCAAAAACATTCAGTACTTC.